The following is a T cell receptor (beta chain) sequence with its context. Sampled blood was obtained at baseline, cycle 4 day 1, and cycle 7 day 1. This entry comes from a study of OX40 agonist ivuxolimab in advanced cancers. Germline-derived CDR1 and CDR2 are SGHTA and FQGNSA. Germline trimming cut 5 bases from V and 8 bases from J; bases unmatched to any gene: 10. CDR3 length: 15 amino acids. This table comes from immunoSEQ multiplex PCR, and its TCRdb copy is limited to in-frame clones, with some not included. The sample includes 80,000 to 100,000 clones, approximately 90% of them seen just once. Sequencing used CD4+ or CD8+ T cells sorted from blood, obtained in a trial of the OX40 agonist ivuxolimab. V usage is TRBV7-2 and J usage is TRBJ2-1; 9 nucleotides align to TRBD1. This TCR was sampled from an adult with an advanced solid tumor such as melanoma, head and neck, liver or kidney cancer. CDR3 sequence: CASSPPGTGWDEQFF. Written as DNA, the CDR3 is TGTGCCAGCAGCCCACCCGGGACAGGGTGGGATGAGCAGTTCTTC.